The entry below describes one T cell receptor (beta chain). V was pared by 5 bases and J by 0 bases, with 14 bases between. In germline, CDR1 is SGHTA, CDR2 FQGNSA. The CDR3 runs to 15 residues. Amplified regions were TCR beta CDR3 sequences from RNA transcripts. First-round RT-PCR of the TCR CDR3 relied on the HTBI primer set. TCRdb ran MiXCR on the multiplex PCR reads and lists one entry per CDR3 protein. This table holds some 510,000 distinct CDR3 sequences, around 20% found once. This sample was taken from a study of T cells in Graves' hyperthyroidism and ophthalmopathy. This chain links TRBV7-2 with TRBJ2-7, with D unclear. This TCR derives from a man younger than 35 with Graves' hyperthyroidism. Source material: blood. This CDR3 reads CASSTWTGFSYEQYF. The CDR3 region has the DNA TGTGCCAGCAGCACCTGGACCGGTTTCTCCTACGAGCAGTACTTC. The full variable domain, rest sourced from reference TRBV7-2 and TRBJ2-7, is GAGVSQSPSNKVTEKGKDVELRCDPISGHTALYWYRQSLGQGLEFLIYFQGNSAPDKSGLPSDRFSAERTGGSVSTLTIQRTQQEDSAVYLCASSTWTGFSYEQYFGPGTRLTVT.